Shown below are 32 T cell receptor beta chains from a single sample sequenced in a study of T cell responses to AZD1222 COVID-19 vaccine. Generated by immunoSEQ multiplex PCR, the TCRdb table keeps only in-frame clones and is missing some. In the table there are 200,000 or so clones, more than 75% of which are singletons. The source was peripheral blood, collected on day 0 of MenACWY control vaccination. These receptors came from an adult in good health.

The V and J genes are TRBV9 and TRBJ2-5; D gene unclear. In germline, CDR1 is SGDLS, CDR2 YYNGEE. V was cut by 5 bases and J by 5 bases, with 10 bases left in between. The CDR3 runs to 12 residues. The CDR3 nucleotides are TGTGCCAGCAGTGAGGACGGGGAGACCCAGTACTTC. Residues: CASSEDGETQYF.

This chain connects TRBV28 to TRBJ1-2; TRBD1 aligns across 9 bases. The CDR3 is 15 amino acids. Per the germline V gene, CDR1 is MDHEN and CDR2 is SYDVKM. Germline trimming cut 6 bases from V and 3 bases from J; bases unmatched to any gene: 8. This CDR3 is CASSITGGAHYGYTF. CDR3 nucleotide sequence: TGTGCCAGCAGCATAACAGGGGGCGCCCACTATGGCTACACCTTC.

For the CDR3, the DNA is TGTGCCAGCAGTTTCCGTGGCCCGGTCTATGGCTACACCTTC. Translated: CASSFRGPVYGYTF. This sequence joins TRBV28 and TRBJ1-2; D gene uncertain. The CDR3 totals 14 residues. The germline gives CDR1 MDHEN, CDR2 SYDVKM. The V end was cut by 3 bases, the J end by 4 bases, with 12 bases between.

This chain connects TRBV28 to TRBJ1-1; weak D call: TRBD1 (6 bases). Germline V lookup: CDR1 MDHEN, CDR2 SYDVKM. This CDR3 region has 12 residues. V was trimmed by 3 bases and J by 5 bases, leaving 7 bases between them. The CDR3 loop is CASSLQGTEAFF. The CDR3 nucleotides read TGTGCCAGCAGTTTGCAGGGGACTGAAGCTTTCTTT. Together with reference TRBV28 and TRBJ1-1, the CDR3 gives the full variable domain: DVKVTQSSRYLVKRTGEKVFLECVQDMDHENMFWYRQDPGLGLRLIYFSYDVKMKEKGDIPEGYSVSREKKERFSLILESASTNQTSMYLCASSLQGTEAFFGQGTRLTVV.

This clone was counted a single time. The J gene is TRBJ2-2, the V gene TRBV28, with 8 bases aligning to TRBD1. The CDR3 runs 15 residues. V lost 7 bases, J lost 3 bases, and 7 bases stayed unmatched. Germline values: CDR1 MDHEN, CDR2 SYDVKM. CDR3 sequence reads: CASIRAGGDTGELFF. DNA for the CDR3: TGTGCCAGCATCAGGGCAGGGGGCGACACCGGGGAGCTGTTTTTT.

The V gene is TRBV7-9, the J gene TRBJ1-4; TRBD1 agrees at 8 bases. Trimming at V came to 3 bases and at J to 8 bases, leaving 8 bases not matched to a gene. CDR1 is SEHNR and CDR2 is FQNEAQ in the germline V gene (reference sequence). The CDR3 extends over 15 amino acids. This CDR3 reads CASSFGGTGNEKLFF. The CDR3 DNA sequence: TGTGCCAGCAGCTTCGGGGGGACAGGAAACGAAAAACTGTTTTTT.

This chain joins TRBV7-9 and TRBJ2-7, with D maybe TRBD1 (6 bases). V shed 5 bases and J shed 4 bases, with 15 bases lying between them. The length of the CDR3 is 14 residues. In germline, CDR1 is SEHNR, CDR2 FQNEAQ (reference sequence). CDR3 protein: CASSPAQQGYEQYF. In nucleotides, the CDR3 is TGTGCCAGCAGCCCCGCCCAACAGGGTTACGAGCAGTACTTC.

The chain uses TRBV9 and TRBJ2-7, with D possibly called TRBD1 or TRBD2 (5 bases each). V lost 4 bases to trimming and J lost 3 bases, with 20 bases between them. Germline CDR1 and CDR2: SGDLS and YYNGEE. This CDR3 has 16 amino acids. The CDR3 coding sequence is TGTGCCAGCAGCTTCGGACGGGAAGGGGAATTCTACGAGCAGTACTTC. Translation gives CASSFGREGEFYEQYF.

The chain carries TRBV7-9 and TRBJ1-1, with a weak D call TRBD1 (5 bases). The V and J ends lost 6 bases and 2 bases respectively, with 10 bases between them. The germline CDR1 and CDR2 sequences are SEHNR and FQNEAQ (reference sequence). CDR3 length: 13 residues. The CDR3 protein is CASSRDGNTEAFF. CDR3 sequence (DNA): TGTGCCAGCAGTCGGGACGGCAACACTGAAGCTTTCTTT.

The CDR3 spells CATSESRETGELFF. The DNA for the CDR3 is TGTGCCACCAGTGAGTCACGGGAAACCGGGGAGCTGTTTTTT. The genes are TRBV24-1 and TRBJ2-2; the D gene is possibly TRBD2 (5 bases). V lost 4 bases to trimming and J lost 5 bases, with 10 bases between them. Germline CDR1 reads KGHDR; CDR2 reads SFDVKD. The CDR3 runs to 14 residues.

CDR3 in amino acids: CASSLTGHGNQPQHF. DNA of the CDR3: TGCGCCAGCAGCTTGACGGGACATGGGAATCAGCCCCAGCATTTT. J is TRBJ1-5 and V is TRBV5-1, with D maybe TRBD1 (6 bases). The CDR3 is 15 amino acids. Germline V gives CDR1 SGHRS, CDR2 YFSETQ. V shed 1 base and J shed 4 bases, with 12 bases lying between them. The whole variable domain, remainder taken from reference TRBV5-1 and TRBJ1-5, is KAGVTQTPRYLIKTRGQQVTLSCSPISGHRSVSWYQQTPGQGLQFLFEYFSETQRNKGNFPGRFSGRQFSNSRSEMNVSTLELGDSALYLCASSLTGHGNQPQHFGDGTRLSIL.

This chain joins TRBV7-9 and TRBJ1-2; no firm D call. CDR1 is SEHNR and CDR2 is FQNEAQ in the germline V gene (reference sequence). Trimming took off 1 base at V and 3 bases at J, with 12 bases between the two ends. This CDR3 spans 15 amino acids. The CDR3 loop reads CASSLGGRKDYGYTF. CDR3 nucleotide sequence: TGTGCCAGCAGCTTAGGCGGCCGAAAGGACTATGGCTACACCTTC.

The CDR3 region has the DNA TGTGCCAGCAGGATCGGGACAGGGGCCCGGGATGAGCAGTTCTTC. The encoded protein is CASRIGTGARDEQFF. This chain connects TRBV6-5 to TRBJ2-1, with 10 bases aligning to TRBD1. Germline CDR1 reads MNHEY; CDR2 reads SVGAGI. The junction had 10 bases not matched to a gene; V was cut back by 6 bases and J by 8 bases. CDR3 length: 15 amino acids.

CDR3 bases: TGTGCCAGCAATTTGGGCAGAAACGCGAACACTGAAGCTTTCTTT. This translates into CASNLGRNANTEAFF. The rearrangement uses TRBV19 and TRBJ1-1; D call uncertain. CDR1 is LNHDA and CDR2 is SQIVND in the germline V gene (reference sequence). The CDR3 extends over 15 amino acids. With 9 bases removed from V and 1 base from J, the gap between germline ends came to 18 bases.

Points on this clone: The same CDR3 arises from other DNA sequences in this sample as well. The genes are TRBV19 and TRBJ1-1; D ambiguous. The CDR3 is 13 amino acids. Trimming took off 2 bases at V and 5 bases at J, with 9 bases between the two ends. Germline CDR1 LNHDA, CDR2 SQIVND (reference sequence). In DNA form, the CDR3 reads TGTGCCAGTAGTATATCGGTGGGAACTGAAGCTTTCTTT. Protein: CASSISVGTEAFF.

This chain links TRBV18 with TRBJ1-1; tentative D call: TRBD1 (5 bases). CDR3 length equals 13 residues. CDR1 is KGHSH, CDR2 LQKENI, per germline. The V end was cut by 6 bases, the J end by 6 bases, with 14 bases between. The CDR3 is CASSPDMVAEAFF. The CDR3, as DNA: TGTGCCAGCTCCCCGGACATGGTCGCTGAAGCTTTCTTT.

The chain couples TRBV19 to TRBJ2-1, with no clear D. The germline V gene has CDR1 LNHDA and CDR2 SQIVND (reference sequence). Trimming took off 5 bases at V and 4 bases at J, with 9 bases between the two ends. This CDR3 comprises 13 residues. The CDR3 protein is CASSFGVYNEQFF. The CDR3, as DNA: TGTGCCAGTAGTTTTGGGGTATACAATGAGCAGTTCTTC.

This chain uses TRBV9 with TRBJ2-6; tentative D call: TRBD1 (8 bases). Germline V gene lookup returns CDR1 SGDLS and CDR2 YYNGEE. The V gene lost 5 bases and the J gene lost 1 base, with 19 bases spanning the gap. There are 18 residues in the CDR3. This CDR3 is CASRAGQVTVSGANVLTF. Here the CDR3 DNA reads TGTGCCAGCAGAGCGGGACAGGTAACCGTATCTGGGGCCAACGTCCTGACTTTC. Combining the CDR3 with reference TRBV9 and TRBJ2-6 gives the whole variable domain DSGVTQTPKHLITATGQRVTLRCSPRSGDLSVYWYQQSLDQGLQFLIQYYNGEERAKGNILERFSAQQFPDLHSELNLSSLELGDSALYFCASRAGQVTVSGANVLTFGAGSRLTVL.

The chain uses TRBV19 and TRBJ1-1; tentative D call: TRBD1 (5 bases). The CDR3 spans 15 residues. Trimming removed 4 bases at V and 0 bases at J, with 12 bases between. Per germline, CDR1 LNHDA and CDR2 SQIVND (reference sequence). The CDR3 nucleotides are TGTGCCAGTAGTACAGGGCTGATCATGAACACTGAAGCTTTCTTT. Translated: CASSTGLIMNTEAFF.

The chain joins TRBV6-5 to TRBJ1-2; D call uncertain. This CDR3 contains 13 residues. The V and J ends lost 7 bases and 8 bases respectively, with 17 bases between them. The V gene's germline CDR1 is MNHEY and CDR2 SVGAGI. This CDR3 is CASTLDLSRGYTF. Written as DNA, the CDR3 is TGTGCCAGCACCTTGGACCTGAGTAGAGGCTACACCTTC.

V is TRBV9 and J is TRBJ2-7; D is perhaps TRBD1 (6 bases). Trimming removed 2 bases at V and 1 base at J, with 13 bases between. This CDR3 is built from 15 residues. Germline V gene sequence: CDR1 SGDLS, CDR2 YYNGEE. CDR3 in amino acids: CASSVRNRVSYEQYF. CDR3 DNA sequence: TGTGCCAGCAGCGTCCGAAACAGGGTGTCCTACGAGCAGTACTTC.

This chain connects TRBV28 to TRBJ1-1; no definite D call. The length of the CDR3 is 13 residues. The V gene lost 6 bases and the J gene lost 9 bases, with 17 bases spanning the gap. The germline CDR1 and CDR2 sequences are MDHEN and SYDVKM. The CDR3 sequence: CASRPEQWHQAFF. The CDR3 region has the DNA TGTGCCAGCAGGCCAGAGCAGTGGCACCAAGCTTTCTTT.

The rearrangement links TRBV5-1 to TRBJ1-2; a weak D match, TRBD1 (5 bases). Trimming stripped 5 bases from V and 6 bases from J, with 14 bases between. CDR3 size: 13 residues. The germline gives CDR1 SGHRS, CDR2 YFSETQ. This CDR3 reads CASRDPGGDGYTF. The CDR3, as DNA: TGCGCCAGCAGGGACCCGGGAGGGGATGGCTACACCTTC.

J is TRBJ2-7 and V is TRBV7-2; a possible D gene is TRBD1 (5 bases). Germline V lookup: CDR1 SGHTA, CDR2 FQGNSA. The CDR3 contains 15 residues. V lost 1 base and J 2 bases, leaving 12 bases between the germline ends. CDR3 amino acids: CASSLETGIPYEQYF. CDR3 coding DNA: TGTGCCAGCAGCTTAGAAACAGGTATACCCTACGAGCAGTACTTC.

The chain joins TRBV5-1 to TRBJ2-7; the match to TRBD1 covers 7 bases. The CDR3 is 14 amino acids. The germline gives CDR1 SGHRS, CDR2 YFSETQ. The V gene end was trimmed by 0 bases and the J gene end by 3 bases; junction bases not matched to a gene: 3. The CDR3 nucleotides read TGCGCCAGCAGCTTGGCCAGGGGGAACTACGAGCAGTACTTC. Translating it yields CASSLARGNYEQYF.

The chain joins TRBV4-2 to TRBJ1-4; 8 positions agree with TRBD1. The CDR3 length is 19 residues. J gave up 7 bases and V 3 bases, and 19 bases lay outside the gene matches. Per the germline V gene, CDR1 is LGHNA and CDR2 is YNFKEQ. The CDR3 bases are TGTGCCAGCAGCCAGGGCTCCGGGACAGGAGGATTGGCGAGTGAAAAACTGTTTTTT. Protein sequence: CASSQGSGTGGLASEKLFF.

This chain connects TRBV14 to TRBJ1-1; D uncertain. Per the germline V gene, CDR1 is SGHDN and CDR2 is FVKESK. Trimming took off 0 bases at V and 5 bases at J, with 10 bases between the two ends. The CDR3 runs to 14 residues. The CDR3 DNA sequence: TGTGCCAGCAGCCAAGACAGCGATGGGACTGAAGCTTTCTTT. It encodes CASSQDSDGTEAFF.

V usage is TRBV11-2 and J usage is TRBJ1-6; no reliable D call. Trimming shortened V by 1 base and J by 8 bases, and 6 bases separated the two germline ends. The CDR3 runs to 13 residues. Germline V CDR1 and CDR2: SGHAT, FQNNGV. CDR3 amino acids: CASSLARDSPLHF. The CDR3 nucleotides read TGTGCCAGCAGCTTAGCCCGTGATTCACCCCTCCACTTT. The variable domain in full, with the rest retrieved from reference TRBV11-2 and TRBJ1-6, is EAGVAQSPRYKIIEKRQSVAFWCNPISGHATLYWYQQILGQGPKLLIQFQNNGVVDDSQLPKDRFSAERLKGVDSTLKIQPAKLEDSAVYLCASSLARDSPLHFGNGTRLTVT.

The rearrangement uses TRBV9 and TRBJ1-6, with 7 bases lining up with TRBD1. Germline CDR1 is SGDLS and CDR2 is YYNGEE. After removal of 3 bases from V and 6 bases from J, the junction contained 6 bases not matched to a gene. The CDR3 is 15 residues long. In DNA, the CDR3 is TGTGCCAGCAGCGGGGGGACAGCGGGTAATTCACCCCTCCACTTT. It encodes CASSGGTAGNSPLHF.

The chain combines TRBV19 with TRBJ2-7; D may correspond to TRBD1 or TRBD2 (6 bases each). The CDR3 runs to 13 residues. V was trimmed by 3 bases and J by 7 bases, leaving 13 bases between them. Germline-derived CDR1 and CDR2 are LNHDA and SQIVND (reference sequence). CDR3 bases: TGTGCCAGTAGTATGGGCAGGGGAGGAGAGCAGTACTTC. This codes for CASSMGRGGEQYF.

CDR3 DNA sequence: TGTGCCATCAGTGTAGCGGGGGACCCCTACGAGCAGTACTTC. Residues: CAISVAGDPYEQYF. The V call is TRBV10-3, the J call TRBJ2-7, with 9 bases that match TRBD2. Trimming at V came to 4 bases and at J to 2 bases, leaving 3 bases not matched to a gene. Germline V lookup: CDR1 ENHRY, CDR2 SYGVKD. This CDR3 contains 14 residues.

The V call is TRBV18, the J call TRBJ1-5, with no clear D. V was shortened by 6 bases and J by 0 bases, with 9 bases between the two germline ends. Per germline, CDR1 KGHSH and CDR2 LQKENI. The CDR3 spans 14 residues. The CDR3 region is CASSPNYSNQPQHF. The CDR3 coding sequence is TGTGCCAGCTCCCCCAACTATAGCAATCAGCCCCAGCATTTT.